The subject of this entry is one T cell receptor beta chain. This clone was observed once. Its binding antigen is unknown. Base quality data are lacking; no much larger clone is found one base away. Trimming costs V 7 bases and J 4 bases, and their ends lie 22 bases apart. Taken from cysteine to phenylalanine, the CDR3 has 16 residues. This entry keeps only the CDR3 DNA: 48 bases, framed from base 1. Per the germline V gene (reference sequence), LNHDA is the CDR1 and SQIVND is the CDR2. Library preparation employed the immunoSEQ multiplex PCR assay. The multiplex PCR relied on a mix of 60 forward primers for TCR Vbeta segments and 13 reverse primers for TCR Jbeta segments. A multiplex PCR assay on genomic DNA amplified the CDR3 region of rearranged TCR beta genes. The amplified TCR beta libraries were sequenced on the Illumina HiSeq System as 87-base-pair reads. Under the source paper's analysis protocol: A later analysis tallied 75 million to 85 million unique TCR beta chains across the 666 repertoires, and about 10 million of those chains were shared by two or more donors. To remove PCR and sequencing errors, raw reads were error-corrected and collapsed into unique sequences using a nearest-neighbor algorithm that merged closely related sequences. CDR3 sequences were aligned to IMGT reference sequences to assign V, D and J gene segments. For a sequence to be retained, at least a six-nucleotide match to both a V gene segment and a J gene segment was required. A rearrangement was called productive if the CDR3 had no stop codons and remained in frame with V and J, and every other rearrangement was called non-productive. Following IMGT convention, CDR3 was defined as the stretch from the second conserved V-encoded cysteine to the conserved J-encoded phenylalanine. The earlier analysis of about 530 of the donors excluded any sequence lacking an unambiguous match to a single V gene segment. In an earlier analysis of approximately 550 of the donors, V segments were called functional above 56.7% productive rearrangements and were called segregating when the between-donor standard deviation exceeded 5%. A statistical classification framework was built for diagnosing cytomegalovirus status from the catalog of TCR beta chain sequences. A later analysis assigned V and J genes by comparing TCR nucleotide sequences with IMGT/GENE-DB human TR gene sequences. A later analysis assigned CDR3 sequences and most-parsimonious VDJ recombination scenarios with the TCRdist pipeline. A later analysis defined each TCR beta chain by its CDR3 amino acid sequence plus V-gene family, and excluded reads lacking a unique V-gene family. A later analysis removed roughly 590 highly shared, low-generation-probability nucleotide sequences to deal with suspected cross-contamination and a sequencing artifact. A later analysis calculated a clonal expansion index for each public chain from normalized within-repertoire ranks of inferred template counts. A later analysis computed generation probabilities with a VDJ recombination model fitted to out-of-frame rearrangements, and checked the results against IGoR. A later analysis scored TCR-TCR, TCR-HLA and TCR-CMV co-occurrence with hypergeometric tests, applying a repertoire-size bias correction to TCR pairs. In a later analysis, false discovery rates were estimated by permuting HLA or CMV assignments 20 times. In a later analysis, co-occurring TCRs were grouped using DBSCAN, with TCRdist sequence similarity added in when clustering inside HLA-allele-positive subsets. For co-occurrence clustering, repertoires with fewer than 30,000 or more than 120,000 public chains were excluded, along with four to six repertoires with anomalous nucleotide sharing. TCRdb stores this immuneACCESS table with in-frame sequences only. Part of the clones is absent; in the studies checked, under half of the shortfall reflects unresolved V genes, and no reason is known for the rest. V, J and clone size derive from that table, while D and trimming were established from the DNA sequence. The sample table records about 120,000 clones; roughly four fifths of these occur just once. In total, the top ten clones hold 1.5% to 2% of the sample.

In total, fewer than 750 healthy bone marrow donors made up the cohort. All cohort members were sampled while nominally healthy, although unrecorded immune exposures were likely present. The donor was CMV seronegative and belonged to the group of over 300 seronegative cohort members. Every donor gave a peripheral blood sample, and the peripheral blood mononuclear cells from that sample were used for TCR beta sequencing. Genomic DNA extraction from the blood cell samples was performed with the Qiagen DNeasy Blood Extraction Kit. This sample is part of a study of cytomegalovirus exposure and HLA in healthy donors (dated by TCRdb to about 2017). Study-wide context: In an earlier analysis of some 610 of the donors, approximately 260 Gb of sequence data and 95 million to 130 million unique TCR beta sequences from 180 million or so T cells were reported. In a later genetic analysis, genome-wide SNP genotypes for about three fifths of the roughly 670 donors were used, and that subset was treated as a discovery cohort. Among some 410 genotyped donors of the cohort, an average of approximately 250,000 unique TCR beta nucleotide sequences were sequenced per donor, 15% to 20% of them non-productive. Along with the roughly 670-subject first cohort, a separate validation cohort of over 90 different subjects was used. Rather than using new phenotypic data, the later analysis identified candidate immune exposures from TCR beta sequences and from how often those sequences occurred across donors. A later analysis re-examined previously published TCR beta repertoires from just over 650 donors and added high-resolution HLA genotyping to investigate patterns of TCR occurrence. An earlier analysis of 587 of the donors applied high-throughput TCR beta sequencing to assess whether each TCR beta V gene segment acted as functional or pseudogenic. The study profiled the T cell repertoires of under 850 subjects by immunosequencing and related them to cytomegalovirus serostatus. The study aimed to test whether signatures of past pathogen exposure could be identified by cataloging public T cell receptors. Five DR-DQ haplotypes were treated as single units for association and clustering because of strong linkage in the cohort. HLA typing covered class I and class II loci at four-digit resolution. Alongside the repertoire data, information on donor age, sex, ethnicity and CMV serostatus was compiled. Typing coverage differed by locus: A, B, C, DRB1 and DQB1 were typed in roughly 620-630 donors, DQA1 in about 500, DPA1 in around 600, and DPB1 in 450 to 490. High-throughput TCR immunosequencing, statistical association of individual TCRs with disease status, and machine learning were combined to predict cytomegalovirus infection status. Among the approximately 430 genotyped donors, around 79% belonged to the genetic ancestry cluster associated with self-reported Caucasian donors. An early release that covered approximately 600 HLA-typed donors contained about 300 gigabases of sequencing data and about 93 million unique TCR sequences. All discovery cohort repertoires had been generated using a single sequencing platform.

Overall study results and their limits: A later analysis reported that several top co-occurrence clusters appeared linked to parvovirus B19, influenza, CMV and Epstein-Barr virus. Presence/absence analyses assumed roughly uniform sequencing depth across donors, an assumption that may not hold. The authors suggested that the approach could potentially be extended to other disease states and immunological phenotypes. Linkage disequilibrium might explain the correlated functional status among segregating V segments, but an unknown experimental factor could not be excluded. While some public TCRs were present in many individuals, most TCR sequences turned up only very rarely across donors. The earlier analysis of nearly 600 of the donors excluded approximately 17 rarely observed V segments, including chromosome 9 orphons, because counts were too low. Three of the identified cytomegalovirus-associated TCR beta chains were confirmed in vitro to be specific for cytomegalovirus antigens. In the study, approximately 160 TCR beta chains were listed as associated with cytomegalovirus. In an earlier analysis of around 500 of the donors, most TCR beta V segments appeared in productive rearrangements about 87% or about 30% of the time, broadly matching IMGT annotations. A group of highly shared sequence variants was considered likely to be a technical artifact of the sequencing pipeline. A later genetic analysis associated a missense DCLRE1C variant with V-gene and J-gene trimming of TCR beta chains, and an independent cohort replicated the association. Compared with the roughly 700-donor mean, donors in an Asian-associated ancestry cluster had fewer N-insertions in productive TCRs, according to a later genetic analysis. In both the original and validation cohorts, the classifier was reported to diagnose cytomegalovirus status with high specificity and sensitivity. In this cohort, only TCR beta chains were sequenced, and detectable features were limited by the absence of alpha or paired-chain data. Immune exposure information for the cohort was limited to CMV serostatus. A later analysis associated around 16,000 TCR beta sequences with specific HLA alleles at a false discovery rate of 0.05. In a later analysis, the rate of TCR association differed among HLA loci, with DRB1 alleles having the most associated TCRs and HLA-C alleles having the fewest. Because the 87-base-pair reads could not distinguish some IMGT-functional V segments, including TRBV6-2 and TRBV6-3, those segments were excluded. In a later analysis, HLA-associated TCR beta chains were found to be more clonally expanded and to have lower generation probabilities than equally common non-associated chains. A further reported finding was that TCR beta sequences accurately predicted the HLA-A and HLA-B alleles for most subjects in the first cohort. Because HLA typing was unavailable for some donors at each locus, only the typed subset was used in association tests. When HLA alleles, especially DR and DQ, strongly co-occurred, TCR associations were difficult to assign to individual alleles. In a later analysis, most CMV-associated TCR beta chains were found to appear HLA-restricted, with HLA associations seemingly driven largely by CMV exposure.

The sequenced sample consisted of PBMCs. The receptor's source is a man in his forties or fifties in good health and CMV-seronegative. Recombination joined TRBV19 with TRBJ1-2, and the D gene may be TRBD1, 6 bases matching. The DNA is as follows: TGTGCCAGTACTCATCCCCGGGCAGGGGCTAGCTATGGCTACACCTTC. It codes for CASTHPRAGASYGYTF.